The 8 T cell receptor beta chains listed next were all sequenced from one sample in a study of T cell repertoires in cytomegalovirus infection. What these receptors recognize is not known. Each CDR3 protein is one row after TCRdb ran MiXCR on the reads. The table includes about 920,000 distinct CDR3 sequences, approximately 31% detected once. Sequenced here: cultured CD8+ T cells from PBMCs, sampled from culture after CMV antigen stimulation. The receptors were gathered from a human donor in good health (CMV status not recorded). Some clones in this sample may be carry-over from other donors' samples.

The chain employs TRBV5-4 and TRBJ2-5; tentative D call: TRBD2 (6 bases). Germline values: CDR1 SGHNT, CDR2 YYREEE (reference sequence). The germline V and J ends were trimmed by 0 bases and 3 bases, with 15 bases remaining between them. This CDR3 has 16 amino acids. The DNA for the CDR3 is TGTGCCAGCAGCTTGGGGCCCGGGACTGTCGAAGAGACCCAGTACTTC. It is translated as CASSLGPGTVEETQYF.

CDR3 sequence: CASTGQGRLIYGYTF. CDR3 in DNA: TGTGCCAGCACTGGACAGGGGCGGTTGATCTATGGCTACACCTTC. The chain is built from TRBV2 and TRBJ1-2; 9 bases match TRBD1. The V gene's germline CDR1 is SNHLY and CDR2 FYNNEI. With V trimmed by 7 bases and J by 4 bases, 10 bases remained unmatched. This CDR3 contains 15 residues.

This clonotype has a count of ten or more. The chain carries TRBV11-2 and TRBJ1-1, with D possibly being TRBD1 (5 bases). Germline V lookup: CDR1 SGHAT, CDR2 FQNNGV. V was pared by 2 bases and J by 6 bases, with 10 bases between. The CDR3 consists of 13 residues. The CDR3 bases are TGTGCCAGCAGCTTATCAGGGTATCCTGAAGCTTTCTTT. This translates into CASSLSGYPEAFF.

J is TRBJ2-7 and V is TRBV20-1; tentatively, D is TRBD1 (5 bases). Germline lookup yields CDR1 DFQATT and CDR2 SNEGSKA (reference sequence). The ends were cut back, 0 bases at V and 5 bases at J, with 8 bases in the middle. This CDR3 region has 12 residues. This CDR3 reads CSAREGLHEQYF. The CDR3 DNA is TGCAGTGCTAGAGAGGGGCTACACGAGCAGTACTTC.

The CDR3 is CASSQDGILEAFF. In DNA form, the CDR3 reads TGTGCCAGCAGCCAGGACGGCATCCTCGAAGCTTTCTTT. The gene calls are TRBV7-9 and TRBJ1-1; D not certain. The CDR3 totals 13 residues. Trimming cost V 5 bases and J 8 bases, with 15 bases left between them. The germline CDR1 and CDR2 sequences are SEHNR and FQNEAQ (reference sequence).

This chain joins TRBV27 and TRBJ1-5; a weak D match, TRBD1 (5 bases). In germline, CDR1 is MNHEY, CDR2 SMNVEV (reference sequence). This CDR3 is 16 amino acids long. V was shortened by 6 bases and J by 1 base, with 16 bases between the two germline ends. The CDR3 DNA reads as TGTGCCAGCAGAAAAATGCAGGGTTACAGCAATCAGCCCCAGCATTTT. It specifies CASRKMQGYSNQPQHF.

The V gene is TRBV2, the J gene TRBJ2-3, with 11 bases fitting TRBD2. Germline loops: CDR1 SNHLY, CDR2 FYNNEI. The CDR3 spans 17 residues. Unmatched junction bases numbered 12, after V lost 8 bases and J lost 2 bases. The CDR3 region is CASCYGGTSGDTDTQYF. CDR3 in DNA: TGTGCCAGCTGCTACGGGGGGACTAGCGGAGACACAGATACGCAGTATTTT.

The chain has TRBV27 and TRBJ2-7; tentative D call: TRBD2 (5 bases). CDR3 length: 14 amino acids. V was shortened by 2 bases and J by 3 bases, with 11 bases between the two germline ends. Germline V CDR1 and CDR2: MNHEY, SMNVEV (reference sequence). CDR3 nucleotides: TGTGCCAGCAGTTTAGGGCAGAGGGTCTACGAGCAGTACTTC. Protein: CASSLGQRVYEQYF.